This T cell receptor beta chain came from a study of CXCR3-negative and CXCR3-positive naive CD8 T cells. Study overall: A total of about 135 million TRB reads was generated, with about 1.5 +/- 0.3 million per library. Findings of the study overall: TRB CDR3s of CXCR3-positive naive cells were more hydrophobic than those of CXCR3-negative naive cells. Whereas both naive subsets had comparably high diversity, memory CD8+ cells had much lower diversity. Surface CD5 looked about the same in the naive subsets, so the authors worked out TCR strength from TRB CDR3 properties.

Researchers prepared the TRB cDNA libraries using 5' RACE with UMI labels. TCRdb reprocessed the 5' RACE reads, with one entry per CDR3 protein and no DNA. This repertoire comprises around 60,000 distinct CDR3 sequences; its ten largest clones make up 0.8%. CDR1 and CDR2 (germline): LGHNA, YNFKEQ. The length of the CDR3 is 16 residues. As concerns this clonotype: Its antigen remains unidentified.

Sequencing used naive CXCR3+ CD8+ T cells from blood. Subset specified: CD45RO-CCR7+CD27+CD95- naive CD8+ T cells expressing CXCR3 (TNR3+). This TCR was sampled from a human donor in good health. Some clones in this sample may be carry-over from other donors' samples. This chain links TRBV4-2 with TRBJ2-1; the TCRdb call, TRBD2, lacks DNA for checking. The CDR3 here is CASSQDLAGPYNEQFF.